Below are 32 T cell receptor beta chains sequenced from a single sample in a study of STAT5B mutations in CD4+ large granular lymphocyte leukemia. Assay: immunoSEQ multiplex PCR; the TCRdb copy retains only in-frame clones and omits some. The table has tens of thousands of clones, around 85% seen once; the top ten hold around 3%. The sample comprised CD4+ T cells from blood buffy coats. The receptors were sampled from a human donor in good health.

This chain's CDR3 is CASSSGTGFSGNTIYF. Here the CDR3 DNA reads TGTGCCAGCAGCTCCGGGACAGGGTTTTCTGGAAACACCATATATTTT. The chain uses TRBV7-2 and TRBJ1-3, with 9 bases identical to TRBD1. The germline V gene encodes CDR1 SGHTA and CDR2 FQGNSA. Trimming cost V 4 bases and J 1 base; bases outside gene matches: 5. The CDR3 is 16 residues long.

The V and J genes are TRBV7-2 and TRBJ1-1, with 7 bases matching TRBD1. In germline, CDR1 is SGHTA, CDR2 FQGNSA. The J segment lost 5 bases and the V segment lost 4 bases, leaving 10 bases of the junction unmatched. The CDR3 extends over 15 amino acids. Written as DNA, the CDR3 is TGTGCCAGCAGCTCCCGGGGAGGGGGCAGGACTGAAGCTTTCTTT. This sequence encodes CASSSRGGGRTEAFF.

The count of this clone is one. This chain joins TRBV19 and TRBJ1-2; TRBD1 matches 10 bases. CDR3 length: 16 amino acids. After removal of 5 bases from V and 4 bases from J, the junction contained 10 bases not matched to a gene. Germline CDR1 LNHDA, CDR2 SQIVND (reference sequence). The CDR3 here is CASSVSAGQGFYGYTF. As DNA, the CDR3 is TGTGCCAGTAGTGTTTCCGCGGGACAGGGGTTCTATGGCTACACCTTC.

Written as DNA, the CDR3 is TGTGCCAGCAGGCCGCAGGGAACCGGGGAGCTGTTTTTT. The encoded protein is CASRPQGTGELFF. The V call is TRBV2, the J call TRBJ2-2, with D maybe TRBD1 (5 bases). CDR1 and CDR2 (germline): SNHLY, FYNNEI. CDR3 length equals 13 residues. With 6 bases removed from V and 5 bases from J, the gap between germline ends came to 10 bases.

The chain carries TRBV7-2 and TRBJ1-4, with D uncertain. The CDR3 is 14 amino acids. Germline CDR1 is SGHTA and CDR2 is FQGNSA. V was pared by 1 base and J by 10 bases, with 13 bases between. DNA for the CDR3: TGTGCCAGCAGCTTAGTCACGGGAGGTGGAAAACTGTTTTTT. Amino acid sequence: CASSLVTGGGKLFF.

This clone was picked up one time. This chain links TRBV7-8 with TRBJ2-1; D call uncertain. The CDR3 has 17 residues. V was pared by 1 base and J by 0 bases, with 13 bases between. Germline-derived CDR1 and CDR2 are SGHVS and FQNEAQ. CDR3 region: CASSLGGSGSSYNEQFF. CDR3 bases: TGTGCCAGCAGCTTAGGAGGAAGTGGAAGCTCCTACAATGAGCAGTTCTTC.

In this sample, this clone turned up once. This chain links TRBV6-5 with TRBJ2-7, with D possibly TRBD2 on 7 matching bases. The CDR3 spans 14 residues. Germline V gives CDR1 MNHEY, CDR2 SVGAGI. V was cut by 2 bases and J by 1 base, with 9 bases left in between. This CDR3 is CASSYKGGSYEQYF. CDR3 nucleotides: TGTGCCAGCAGTTACAAGGGGGGGTCCTACGAGCAGTACTTC.

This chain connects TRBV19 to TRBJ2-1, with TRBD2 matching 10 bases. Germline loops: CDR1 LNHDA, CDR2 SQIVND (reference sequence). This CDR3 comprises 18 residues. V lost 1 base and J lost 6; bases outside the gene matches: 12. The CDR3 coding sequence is TGTGCCAGTAGTATAGGGGGGCCTAGCGGGAGACGGCGCAATGAGCAGTTCTTC. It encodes CASSIGGPSGRRRNEQFF.

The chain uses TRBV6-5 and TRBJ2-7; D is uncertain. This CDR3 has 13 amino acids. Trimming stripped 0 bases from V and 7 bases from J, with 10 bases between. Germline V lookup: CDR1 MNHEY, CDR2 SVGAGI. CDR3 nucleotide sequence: TGTGCCAGCAGTTACTCGGGCCTCCCGGAGCAGTACTTC. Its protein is CASSYSGLPEQYF.

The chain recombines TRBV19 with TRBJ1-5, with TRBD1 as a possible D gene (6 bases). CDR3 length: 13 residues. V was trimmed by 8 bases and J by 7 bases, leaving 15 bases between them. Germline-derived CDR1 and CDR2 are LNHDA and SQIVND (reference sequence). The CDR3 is CASSQGSRQPQHF. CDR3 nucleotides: TGTGCCAGTTCTCAGGGGAGTCGACAGCCCCAGCATTTT.

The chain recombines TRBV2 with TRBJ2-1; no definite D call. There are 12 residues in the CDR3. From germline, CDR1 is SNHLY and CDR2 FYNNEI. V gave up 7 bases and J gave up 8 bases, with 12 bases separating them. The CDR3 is CASNSIGYEQFF. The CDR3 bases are TGTGCCAGCAATTCAATAGGTTATGAGCAGTTCTTC.

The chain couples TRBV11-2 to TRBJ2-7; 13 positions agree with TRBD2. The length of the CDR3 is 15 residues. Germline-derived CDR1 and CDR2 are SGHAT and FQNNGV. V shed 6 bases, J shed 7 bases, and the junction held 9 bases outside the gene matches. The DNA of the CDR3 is TGTGCCAGCAGTCAACGGACTAGCGGGAGTCGGGAGCAGTACTTC. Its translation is CASSQRTSGSREQYF.

This CDR3 reads CASSTQPTPETQYF. CDR3 DNA: TGTGCCAGTAGTACTCAACCGACTCCAGAGACCCAGTACTTC. V gene TRBV19 combines with J gene TRBJ2-5; D gene unclear. V gave up 4 bases and J gave up 4 bases, with 13 bases separating them. Germline-derived CDR1 and CDR2 are LNHDA and SQIVND (reference sequence). The CDR3 is 14 residues long.

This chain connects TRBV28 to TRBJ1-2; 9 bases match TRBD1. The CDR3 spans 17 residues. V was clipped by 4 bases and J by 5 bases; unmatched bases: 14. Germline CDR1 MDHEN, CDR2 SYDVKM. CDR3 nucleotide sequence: TGTGCCAGCAGTTCAGCTCCGGGACAGGGAATAAGTTATGGCTACACCTTC. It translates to CASSSAPGQGISYGYTF.

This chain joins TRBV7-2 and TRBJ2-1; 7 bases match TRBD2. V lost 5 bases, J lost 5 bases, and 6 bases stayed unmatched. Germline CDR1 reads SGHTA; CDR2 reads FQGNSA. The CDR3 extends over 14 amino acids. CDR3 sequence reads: CASSPREFDNEQFF. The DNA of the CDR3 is TGTGCCAGCAGCCCGCGGGAGTTCGACAATGAGCAGTTCTTC.

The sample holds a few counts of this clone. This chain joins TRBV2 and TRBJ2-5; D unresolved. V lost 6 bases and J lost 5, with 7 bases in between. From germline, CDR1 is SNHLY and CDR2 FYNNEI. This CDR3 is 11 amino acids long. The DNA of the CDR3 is TGTGCCAGCAGGGAGAGGGAGACCCAGTACTTC. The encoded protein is CASRERETQYF. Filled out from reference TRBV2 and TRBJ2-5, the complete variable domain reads EPEVTQTPSHQVTQMGQEVILRCVPISNHLYFYWYRQILGQKVEFLVSFYNNEISEKSEIFDDQFSVERPDGSNFTLKIRSTKLEDSAMYFCASRERETQYFGPGTRLLVL.

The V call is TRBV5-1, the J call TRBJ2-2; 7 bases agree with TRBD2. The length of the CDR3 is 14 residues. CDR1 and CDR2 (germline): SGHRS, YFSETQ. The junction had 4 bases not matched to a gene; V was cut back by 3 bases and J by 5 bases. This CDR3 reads CASSWGGPTGELFF. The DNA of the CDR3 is TGCGCCAGCAGCTGGGGAGGGCCAACCGGGGAGCTGTTTTTT.

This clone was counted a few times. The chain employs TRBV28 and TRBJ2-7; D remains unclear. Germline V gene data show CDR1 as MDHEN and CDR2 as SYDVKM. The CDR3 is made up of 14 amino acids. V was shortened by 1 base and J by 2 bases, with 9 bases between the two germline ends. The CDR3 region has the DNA TGTGCCAGCAGTTTATTCGCCACCACCTACGAGCAGTACTTC. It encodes CASSLFATTYEQYF.

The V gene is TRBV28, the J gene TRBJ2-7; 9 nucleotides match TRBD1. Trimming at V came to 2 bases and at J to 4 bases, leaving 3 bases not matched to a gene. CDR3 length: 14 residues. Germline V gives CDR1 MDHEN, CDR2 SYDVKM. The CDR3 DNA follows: TGTGCCAGCAGTTTAGACAGGGGGAAGTACGAGCAGTACTTC. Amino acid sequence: CASSLDRGKYEQYF.

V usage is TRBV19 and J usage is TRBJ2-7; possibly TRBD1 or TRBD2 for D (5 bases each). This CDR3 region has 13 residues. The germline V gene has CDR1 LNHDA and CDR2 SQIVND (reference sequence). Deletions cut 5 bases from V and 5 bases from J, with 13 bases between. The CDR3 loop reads CASSGTPSDEQYF. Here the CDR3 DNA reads TGTGCCAGTAGTGGGACCCCGAGTGACGAGCAGTACTTC.

The CDR3 nucleotides read TGTGCCAGCTCGGGGGATTCCTACAATGAGCAGTTCTTC. Protein: CASSGDSYNEQFF. The V and J genes are TRBV18 and TRBJ2-1; D is perhaps TRBD1 or TRBD2 (5 bases each). This CDR3 is built from 13 residues. With 6 bases removed from V and 1 base from J, the gap between germline ends came to 7 bases. Germline V gene lookup returns CDR1 KGHSH and CDR2 LQKENI. Full variable domain (outside the CDR3, taken from reference TRBV18 and TRBJ2-1): NAGVMQNPRHLVRRRGQEARLRCSPMKGHSHVYWYRQLPEEGLKFMVYLQKENIIDESGMPKERFSAEFPKEGPSILRIQQVVRGDSAAYFCASSGDSYNEQFFGPGTRLTVL.

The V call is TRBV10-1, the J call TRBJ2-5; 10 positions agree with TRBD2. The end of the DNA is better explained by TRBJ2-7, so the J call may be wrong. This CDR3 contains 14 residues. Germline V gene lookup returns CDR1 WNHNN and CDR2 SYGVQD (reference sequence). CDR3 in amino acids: CASRSGTSDYEQYF. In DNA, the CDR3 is TGCGCCAGCAGATCCGGGACTAGCGACTACGAGCAGTACTTC.

CDR3 bases: TGCGCCAGCAGCTTGACACTGGGGAATTCACCCCTCCACTTT. Encoded protein: CASSLTLGNSPLHF. The V call is TRBV5-1, the J call TRBJ1-6; no clear D gene. V shed 1 base and J shed 7 bases, with 9 bases lying between them. Germline V gene lookup returns CDR1 SGHRS and CDR2 YFSETQ. The CDR3 is 14 residues long.

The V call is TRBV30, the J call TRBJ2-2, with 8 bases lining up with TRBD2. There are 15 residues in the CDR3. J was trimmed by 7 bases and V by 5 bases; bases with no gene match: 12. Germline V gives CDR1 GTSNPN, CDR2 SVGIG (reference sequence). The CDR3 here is CAWRAGVYRGGELFF. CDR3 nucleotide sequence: TGTGCCTGGCGAGCGGGAGTATATCGGGGCGGGGAGCTGTTTTTT.

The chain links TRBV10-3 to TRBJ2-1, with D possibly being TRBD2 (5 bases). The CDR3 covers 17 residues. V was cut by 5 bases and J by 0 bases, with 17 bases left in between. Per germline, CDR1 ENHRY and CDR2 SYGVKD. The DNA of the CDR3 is TGTGCCATCAGTCCTTCCCCACTAGTGGGCTCCTACAATGAGCAGTTCTTC. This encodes CAISPSPLVGSYNEQFF.

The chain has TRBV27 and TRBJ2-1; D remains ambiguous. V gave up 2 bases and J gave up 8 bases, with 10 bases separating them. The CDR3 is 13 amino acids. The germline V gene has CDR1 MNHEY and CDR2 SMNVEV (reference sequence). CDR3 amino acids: CASSLLVPYEQFF. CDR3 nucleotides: TGTGCCAGCAGTTTACTTGTTCCCTATGAGCAGTTCTTC.

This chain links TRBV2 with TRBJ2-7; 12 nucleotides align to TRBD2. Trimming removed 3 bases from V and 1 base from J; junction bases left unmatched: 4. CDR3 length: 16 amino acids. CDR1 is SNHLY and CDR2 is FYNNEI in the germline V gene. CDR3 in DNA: TGTGCCAGCAGTGATTGGCTAGCGGGAGGGTCCTACGAGCAGTACTTC. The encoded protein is CASSDWLAGGSYEQYF.

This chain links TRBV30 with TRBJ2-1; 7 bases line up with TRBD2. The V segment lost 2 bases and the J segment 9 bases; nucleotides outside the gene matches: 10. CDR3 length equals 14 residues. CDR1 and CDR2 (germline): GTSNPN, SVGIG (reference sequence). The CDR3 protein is CAWSHGGSRSEQFF. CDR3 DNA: TGTGCCTGGAGTCACGGGGGGAGTAGGAGTGAGCAGTTCTTC.

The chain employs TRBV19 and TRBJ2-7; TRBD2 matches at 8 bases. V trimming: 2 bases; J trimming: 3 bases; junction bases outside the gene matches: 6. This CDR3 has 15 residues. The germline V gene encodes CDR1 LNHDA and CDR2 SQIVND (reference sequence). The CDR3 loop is CASSIQAGVGYEQYF. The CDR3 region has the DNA TGTGCCAGTAGTATACAAGCGGGAGTGGGCTACGAGCAGTACTTC.

CDR3 in amino acids: CASSPRGGTHGETQYF. The DNA of the CDR3 is TGTGCCAGCAGTCCCAGGGGGGGGACCCACGGAGAGACCCAGTACTTC. This rearrangement joins TRBV27 to TRBJ2-5; tentatively, D is TRBD1 or TRBD2 (7 bases each). This CDR3 spans 16 amino acids. Germline CDR1 is MNHEY and CDR2 is SMNVEV (reference sequence). Trimming shortened V by 5 bases and J by 4 bases, and 20 bases separated the two germline ends.

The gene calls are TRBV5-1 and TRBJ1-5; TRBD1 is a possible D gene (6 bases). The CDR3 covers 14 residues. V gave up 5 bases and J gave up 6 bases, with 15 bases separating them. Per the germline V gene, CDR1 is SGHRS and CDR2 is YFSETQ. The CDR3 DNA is TGCGCCAGCAGTCCGGAGGGGGGCAGTCAGCCCCAGCATTTT. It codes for CASSPEGGSQPQHF.

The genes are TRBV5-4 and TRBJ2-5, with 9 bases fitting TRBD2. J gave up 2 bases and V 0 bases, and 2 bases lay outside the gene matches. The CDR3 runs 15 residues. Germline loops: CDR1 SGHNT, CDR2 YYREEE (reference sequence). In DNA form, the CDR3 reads TGTGCCAGCAGCTTGGTTGCGGGAGGGCAAGAGACCCAGTACTTC. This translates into CASSLVAGGQETQYF.